The rows below give T cell receptor beta chains drawn from one sample of a study of tumor-infiltrating lymphocytes in primary liver carcinoma. TCRdb itself ran the multiplex PCR reads through MiXCR, one entry per CDR3 protein. The sample lists tens of thousands of distinct CDR3 sequences; over 60% were seen once. The sequencing input was liver tumor tissue from sampling region 4. These receptors came from a middle-aged man with primary liver carcinoma and hepatitis B virus infection. Both conserved end residues are part of each CDR3. A D gene is named only where the DNA matches it firmly. Clone size is given for some rows only: seen once, a few or many times, or a class if the clone is expanded.

>TRBV11-2|TRBD1|TRBJ1-1|NA
CASSPSRGFVNTGAFF
TGCGCCAGTAGCCCATCCAGGGGGTTTGTGAACACTGGAGCTTTCTTT
>TRBV4-2|NA|TRBJ2-1|NA
CASSHAGGQWNNEQFF
TGTGCCAGCAGCCACGCCGGGGGACAGTGGAATAATGAGCAGTTCTTC
>TRBV11-2|NA|TRBJ2-6|NA
CSSSLDLGARAHVLTF
TGTTCCAGCAGCTTAGATCTCGGGGCTAGGGCCCACGTCCTGACTTTC
>TRBV11-2|NA|TRBJ2-1|NA
CASNLDPESSYNEKFF
TGTGCCAGTAACTTAGATCCAGAGAGCTCCTACAATGAGAAGTTCTTC
>TRBV12-3/TRBV12-4|TRBD1|TRBJ1-1|NA
CDSSKGAGTEAFF
TGTGACAGTAGTAAGGGGGCAGGGACTGAAGCTTTCTTT
>TRBV5-5|NA|TRBJ2-3|NA
CASSLGSSGTDRQYF
TGTGCCAGCAGCTTGGGGAGTAGCGGAACAGATAGGCAGTATTTT
>TRBV4-2|NA|TRBJ2-1|many
CASSPGSGPEDEQFF
TGTGCCAGCAGCCCAGGTAGCGGCCCAGAGGATGAGCAGTTCTTC
>TRBV5-8|TRBD2|TRBJ2-1|NA
CASSLAQAGVNNEQFF
TGTGCCAGCAGCTTGGCACAAGCGGGAGTGAATAATGAGCAGTTCTTC
>TRBV6-9|NA|TRBJ2-3|NA
CASSPIAGGVADMQYF
TGTGCCAGTAGTCCCATCGCGGGTGGAGTCGCAGATATGCAGTATTTT
>TRBV12-3/TRBV12-4|TRBD2|TRBJ2-2|few
CASSLVLGRGGELSF
TGTGCCAGCAGTTTAGTTCTGGGGCGTGGGGGGGAGCTGTCTTTT
>TRBV29-1|NA|TRBJ1-1|NA
CSGGHDGYQNTEAFF
TGTAGCGGGGGACATGATGGCTATCAGAACACTGAAGCTTTCTTT
>TRBV7-9|TRBD2|TRBJ2-5|NA
CASSSPWTSGGYQDTQYF
TGTGCCAGCAGCTCACCGTGGACTAGCGGAGGGTATCAAGATACCCAGTACTTC
>TRBV5-5|NA|TRBJ1-1|NA
CASSHEGERYTKAFF
TGTGCCAGCAGCCATGAGGGTGAGCGGTACACTAAAGCTTTCTTT
>TRBV12-3/TRBV12-4|NA|TRBJ2-1|NA
CACSFGRDSEQFF
TGTGCCTGCAGTTTTGGCAGAGACAGTGAGCAGTTCTTC
>TRBV28|TRBD2|TRBJ2-5|many
CASSPGGVRETQYF
TGTGCCAGCAGTCCGGGGGGGGTGAGGGAGACCCAGTACTTC
>TRBV11-2|NA|TRBJ2-1|NA
CGSSFAASYEQSF
TGTGGCAGCAGCTTTGCCGCTAGCTATGAGCAGTCCTTC
>TRBV11-2|TRBD1|TRBJ2-1|NA
CASSLRQGPYIEQFF
TGTGCAAGCAGCTTAAGACAGGGCCCTTACATTGAGCAGTTCTTC
>TRBV11-2|NA|TRBJ1-2|NA
CTSSLDSLAYSRGYTF
TGTACCAGCAGCTTAGATTCGTTAGCCTATTCTCGAGGCTACACCTTC
>TRBV29-1|NA|TRBJ2-7|NA
CSANIGTYEQYF
TGCAGCGCAAACATTGGTACCTACGAGCAGTACTTC
>TRBV6-6|TRBD1|TRBJ1-1|NA
CASRTGGADETFF
TGTGCCAGTAGGACAGGGGGCGCGGATGAAACTTTCTTT
>TRBV12-3/TRBV12-4|NA|TRBJ2-2|few
CASMETANTGELLF
TGTGCCAGCATGGAGACAGCGAACACCGGGGAGCTGTTGTTT
>TRBV6-6|TRBD1|TRBJ1-1|few
CASSAGGTTEASF
TGTGCCAGCAGCGCAGGGGGGACTACTGAAGCTTCCTTT
>TRBV6-1|NA|TRBJ2-7|NA
CATETGGHYDQYF
TGTGCCACCGAGACAGGTGGCCACTACGACCAGTACTTC
>TRBV6-1|NA|TRBJ1-1|NA
CASSVTRPGRGTEAFF
TGTGCCAGCAGTGTGACTCGACCGGGACGGGGCACTGAAGCTTTCTTT
>TRBV6-1|NA|TRBJ1-1|few
CASSDGWNIEAFF
TGTGCCAGCAGTGATGGTTGGAACATTGAAGCCTTCTTT
>TRBV29-1|NA|TRBJ1-2|NA
CGVDDGTYGYTF
TGCGGCGTTGACGACGGAACCTACGGCTACACCTTC
>TRBV10-1|NA|TRBJ2-3|NA
CASSQLVSGADTQYF
TGCGCCAGCAGCCAACTGGTGTCTGGGGCAGATACACAGTATTTT
>TRBV11-2|TRBD2|TRBJ2-1|NA
CASRLELLAGMNERFF
TGTGCCAGCAGATTAGAGCTACTAGCGGGAATGAATGAGCGGTTCTTC
>TRBV5-1|TRBD2|TRBJ2-1|NA
CASSFGSEGAGYNEQFF
TGCGCCAGCAGCTTTGGTTCGGAGGGAGCGGGGTACAATGAGCAGTTCTTC
>TRBV19|NA|TRBJ1-5|NA
CASNRGVGAQPQHF
TGTGCCAGTAACCGGGGGGTCGGTGCTCAGCCCCAGCATTTT
>TRBV6-1|TRBD2|TRBJ2-3|NA
CASSHYSPGLAVRDTQYF
TGTGCCAGCAGTCACTACTCCCCGGGACTAGCAGTCAGAGATACGCAGTATTTT
>TRBV11-2|NA|TRBJ1-4|NA
CASSLDGLADEKLFF
TGTGCCAGCAGCTTAGACGGGTTGGCTGATGAAAAACTGTTTTTC
>TRBV6-5|NA|TRBJ2-2|NA
CAIGMNTGELFF
TGTGCCATCGGGATGAACACCGGGGAGCTGTTTTTC
>TRBV4-3|NA|TRBJ2-1|NA
CSSSQGAQRSYDEQFF
TGCTCCAGCAGCCAAGGAGCTCAACGGTCCTACGATGAGCAGTTCTTC